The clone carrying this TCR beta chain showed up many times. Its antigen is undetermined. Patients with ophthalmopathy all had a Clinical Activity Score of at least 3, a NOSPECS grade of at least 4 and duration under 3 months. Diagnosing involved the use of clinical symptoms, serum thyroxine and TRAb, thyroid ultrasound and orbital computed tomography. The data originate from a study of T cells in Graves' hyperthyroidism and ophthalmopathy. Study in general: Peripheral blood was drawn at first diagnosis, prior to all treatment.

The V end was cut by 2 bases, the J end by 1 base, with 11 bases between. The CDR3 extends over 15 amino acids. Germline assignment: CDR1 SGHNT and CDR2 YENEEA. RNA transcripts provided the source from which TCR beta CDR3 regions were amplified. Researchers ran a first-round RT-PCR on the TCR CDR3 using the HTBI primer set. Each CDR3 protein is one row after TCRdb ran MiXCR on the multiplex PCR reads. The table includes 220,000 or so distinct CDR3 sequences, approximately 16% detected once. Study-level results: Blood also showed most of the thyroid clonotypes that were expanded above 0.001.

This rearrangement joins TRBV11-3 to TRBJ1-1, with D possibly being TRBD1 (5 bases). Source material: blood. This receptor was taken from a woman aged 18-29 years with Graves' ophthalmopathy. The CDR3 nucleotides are TGTGCCAGCAGCTTATTTATGAGGGGGAACACTGAAGCTTTCTTT. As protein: CASSLFMRGNTEAFF.